One sample yielded the 6 T cell receptor beta chains listed below, sequenced in a study of T cells after yellow fever vaccination. TCRdb re-derived calls from the 5' RACE reads in MiXCR, one entry per CDR3 protein. The sample includes some 340,000 distinct CDR3 sequences, around a tenth seen only once; the top ten take about 3%. Source: CD4+ T cells sorted from PBMCs, taken 45 days after the yellow fever booster vaccination. The receptors shown here come from a man younger than 30 who received the YFV17D yellow fever vaccine.

This sequence joins TRBV24-1 and TRBJ1-5; no clear D. V was clipped by 5 bases and J by 9 bases, with 13 bases between them. This CDR3 contains 13 residues. Germline assignment: CDR1 KGHDR and CDR2 SFDVKD. The CDR3 loop reads CATSAAADGPQHF. The CDR3, as DNA: TGTGCCACCAGTGCGGCAGCCGATGGGCCCCAGCATTTT.

This clonotype was counted only a few times. The chain employs TRBV4-3 and TRBJ2-3; D call uncertain. This CDR3 has 16 amino acids. Looked up from germline, CDR1 is LGHNA and CDR2 is YSLEER. V was shortened by 0 bases and J by 2 bases, with 12 bases between the two germline ends. The CDR3 spells CASSQDWVKPTDTQYF. CDR3 nucleotides: TGCGCCAGCAGCCAAGATTGGGTCAAACCCACAGATACGCAGTATTTT.

There are a few counts of this clonotype. This chain joins TRBV6-2 or TRBV6-3 and TRBJ1-5; TRBD1 might be the D (5 bases). Germline CDR1 and CDR2: MNHEY and SVGEGT. The CDR3 is made up of 13 amino acids. Trimming removed 2 bases from V and 3 bases from J, with 5 bases in between. CDR3 in amino acids: CASSYGHNQPQHF. The CDR3 nucleotides read TGTGCCAGCAGTTACGGACACAATCAGCCCCAGCATTTT.

This clonotype was picked up a small number of times. This chain connects TRBV12-5 to TRBJ1-5, with D maybe TRBD1 (6 bases). Germline values: CDR1 LGHNT, CDR2 FRNRAP. The CDR3 totals 18 residues. Between the trimmed V and J ends, which lost 0 bases and 0 bases, there was a span of 15 bases. CDR3 nucleotides: TGTGCTAGTGGTTTGGTACGTCCGGGACAAATTAGCAATCAGCCCCAGCATTTT. This translates into CASGLVRPGQISNQPQHF. The full variable domain, in which reference TRBV12-5 and TRBJ1-5 provide the parts outside the CDR3, is DARVTQTPRHKVTEMGQEVTMRCQPILGHNTVFWYRQTMMQGLELLAYFRNRAPLDDSGMPKDRFSAEMPDATLATLKIQPSEPRDSAVYFCASGLVRPGQISNQPQHFGDGTRLSIL.

This chain links TRBV20-1 with TRBJ1-1; TRBD1 aligns across 7 bases. CDR3 size: 13 residues. In germline, CDR1 is DFQATT, CDR2 SNEGSKA (reference sequence). Trimming removed 4 bases from V and 4 bases from J; junction bases left unmatched: 6. The CDR3 DNA follows: TGCAGTGCTACCGACAGGGCGCTCACTGAAGCTTTCTTT. This sequence encodes CSATDRALTEAFF.

This clonotype was found many times. The chain employs TRBV10-3 and TRBJ2-7; 8 positions match TRBD1. The CDR3 loop spans 15 amino acids. V lost 6 bases to trimming and J lost 3 bases; unmatched junction nucleotides: 10. Germline V gives CDR1 ENHRY, CDR2 SYGVKD. In nucleotides, the CDR3 is TGTGCCATCAGGACTGGACAGGGAGGTGGCTACGAGCAGTACTTC. As protein: CAIRTGQGGGYEQYF.